The 15 T cell receptor beta chains presented below share a single source sample, sequenced in a study of T cell responses to AZD1222 COVID-19 vaccine. Profiling relied on immunoSEQ multiplex PCR, and the TCRdb table lists in-frame clones only, not all of them. Among 200,000 to 250,000 clones listed, roughly 91% were seen once. The sample in question was peripheral blood, obtained on day 0 of MenACWY control vaccination. These receptors were obtained from an adult in good health.

This chain uses TRBV11-2 with TRBJ1-2; D is undetermined. Trimming removed 5 bases at V and 0 bases at J, with 16 bases between. The germline V gene encodes CDR1 SGHAT and CDR2 FQNNGV. This CDR3 comprises 16 residues. CDR3 bases: TGTGCCAGCAGCCCCAGGACGGCGTTAGCTAACTATGGCTACACCTTC. Residues: CASSPRTALANYGYTF.

This clone has just one count. The rearrangement links TRBV3-1 (or the pseudogene TRBV3-2) to TRBJ1-1; D is perhaps TRBD1 (6 bases). The V end lost 2 bases, the J end lost 13 bases, and 17 bases lay between the germline ends. The V gene's germline CDR1 is LGHDT and CDR2 YNNKEL (reference sequence). The CDR3 spans 13 residues. In DNA, the CDR3 is TGTGCCAGCAGCCAACTGGGGGGCCAGGGAGTTTTCTTT. Translation gives CASSQLGGQGVFF.

This chain links TRBV5-1 with TRBJ2-5; 7 bases agree with TRBD2. J was trimmed by 2 bases and V by 4 bases; bases with no gene match: 8. CDR1 and CDR2 (germline): SGHRS, YFSETQ. The CDR3 is 15 amino acids. CDR3 bases: TGCGCCAGCAGCCCGGGGCCGGGGGGTCAAGAGACCCAGTACTTC. Translating gives CASSPGPGGQETQYF.

The gene calls are TRBV5-6 and TRBJ1-6; 9 bases map to TRBD1. The CDR3 totals 15 residues. Germline assignment: CDR1 SGHDT and CDR2 YYEEEE. V was clipped by 4 bases and J by 9 bases; unmatched bases: 8. Here the CDR3 DNA reads TGTGCCAGCAGCAGCGGGACAGGGCGGGGTTCACCCCTCCACTTT. Protein: CASSSGTGRGSPLHF.

V usage is TRBV18 and J usage is TRBJ1-2, with 9 bases fitting TRBD1. The germline gives CDR1 KGHSH, CDR2 LQKENI. The CDR3 extends over 14 amino acids. The ends lost 8 bases at V and 1 base at J; junction bases unmatched: 5. As DNA, the CDR3 is TGTGCCAGCCAACCGGGACAGGGTAACTATGGCTACACCTTC. Protein: CASQPGQGNYGYTF. The whole variable domain, filled in from reference TRBV18 and TRBJ1-2, reads NAGVMQNPRHLVRRRGQEARLRCSPMKGHSHVYWYRQLPEEGLKFMVYLQKENIIDESGMPKERFSAEFPKEGPSILRIQQVVRGDSAAYFCASQPGQGNYGYTFGSGTRLTVV.

The CDR3 DNA follows: TGTGCCAGCAGTGAAGCCCCGGGACAGGGGAACACTGAAGCTTTCTTT. Translation: CASSEAPGQGNTEAFF. The chain recombines TRBV2 with TRBJ1-1, with TRBD1 identical over 9 bases. The CDR3 is 16 residues long. Germline assignment: CDR1 SNHLY and CDR2 FYNNEI. J was trimmed by 1 base and V by 0 bases; bases with no gene match: 3. Filled out from reference TRBV2 and TRBJ1-1, the complete variable domain reads EPEVTQTPSHQVTQMGQEVILRCVPISNHLYFYWYRQILGQKVEFLVSFYNNEISEKSEIFDDQFSVERPDGSNFTLKIRSTKLEDSAMYFCASSEAPGQGNTEAFFGQGTRLTVV.

In its sample, this clone was seen once. V and J are TRBV5-1 and TRBJ1-1; D is ambiguous. V shed 4 bases and J shed 5 bases, with 15 bases lying between them. Germline-derived CDR1 and CDR2 are SGHRS and YFSETQ. The CDR3 is made up of 14 amino acids. CDR3 DNA: TGCGCCAGCAGCGCGTTTACTACAGAGACTGAAGCTTTCTTT. Translating gives CASSAFTTETEAFF. Looking up the rest from reference TRBV5-1 and TRBJ1-1 gives the full variable domain: KAGVTQTPRYLIKTRGQQVTLSCSPISGHRSVSWYQQTPGQGLQFLFEYFSETQRNKGNFPGRFSGRQFSNSRSEMNVSTLELGDSALYLCASSAFTTETEAFFGQGTRLTVV.

V is TRBV6-2 or TRBV6-3 and J is TRBJ2-3, with D perhaps being TRBD1 or TRBD2 (6 bases each). The germline V gene has CDR1 MNHEY and CDR2 SVGEGT. There are 16 residues in the CDR3. Trimming cost V 4 bases and J 1 base, with 15 bases left between them. The CDR3 region is CASSSGPRGRTDTQYF. Written as DNA, the CDR3 is TGTGCCAGCAGTTCGGGACCACGGGGGCGCACAGATACGCAGTATTTT.

The genes are TRBV6-5 and TRBJ1-1; 8 bases are a match to TRBD1. In germline, CDR1 is MNHEY, CDR2 SVGAGI. J was trimmed by 12 bases and V by 5 bases; bases with no gene match: 8. This CDR3 region has 12 residues. The CDR3 nucleotides read TGTGCCAGCAGTAATGGACAGGGAACGACTTTCTTT. Translated, it gives CASSNGQGTTFF.

V and J are TRBV27 and TRBJ1-5; 7 bases are a match to TRBD1. The CDR3 is made up of 15 amino acids. Germline loops: CDR1 MNHEY, CDR2 SMNVEV (reference sequence). Germline trimming cut 5 bases from V and 7 bases from J; bases unmatched to any gene: 11. Here the CDR3 reads CASSTTRGKGQPQHF. CDR3 nucleotides: TGTGCCAGCAGTACAACCAGGGGGAAGGGACAGCCCCAGCATTTT.

As concerns this clone: The junction does not match germline at one end; this may be a read error. The V call is TRBV19, the J call TRBJ1-6; possibly TRBD1 for D (6 bases). The germline V gene has CDR1 LNHDA and CDR2 SQIVND (reference sequence). The CDR3 length is 13 residues. Here the CDR3 reads CAISTGPNSPLHF. CDR3 DNA: TGTGCCATTAGTACAGGGCCTAATTCACCCCTCCACTTT.

V and J are TRBV30 and TRBJ2-3; possibly TRBD2 for D (6 bases). The V gene lost 0 bases and the J gene lost 0 bases, with 7 bases spanning the gap. The CDR3 has 14 residues. Germline V lookup: CDR1 GTSNPN, CDR2 SVGIG (reference sequence). CDR3 nucleotide sequence: TGTGCCTGGAGTGTAGGGACTAGCACAGATACGCAGTATTTT. This translates into CAWSVGTSTDTQYF.

This chain joins TRBV3-1 (or the pseudogene TRBV3-2) and TRBJ2-3; possible D gene TRBD1, 6 bases. The CDR3 has 14 amino acids. Trimming shortened V by 2 bases and J by 5 bases, and 11 bases separated the two germline ends. Per the germline V gene, CDR1 is LGHDT and CDR2 is YNNKEL (reference sequence). DNA of the CDR3: TGTGCCAGCAGCCAACGACAGGCCAAAGATACGCAGTATTTT. Protein product: CASSQRQAKDTQYF.

The chain couples TRBV20-1 to TRBJ1-1, with unresolved D. V lost 3 bases to trimming and J lost 7 bases, with 9 bases between them. The CDR3 extends over 11 amino acids. Germline V gene sequence: CDR1 DFQATT, CDR2 SNEGSKA (reference sequence). As DNA, the CDR3 is TGCAGTGCTAGGGAAGCGGTTGAAGCTTTCTTT. Translating it yields CSAREAVEAFF.

This clone was seen once. The chain joins TRBV4-3 to TRBJ1-1; TRBD1 might be the D (5 bases). Germline CDR1 is LGHNA and CDR2 is YSLEER. V dropped 2 bases and J dropped 0 bases, with 31 bases sitting between them. CDR3 length: 22 residues. DNA of the CDR3: TGCGCCAGCAGCCAAAACTGGATGGTTTCGGGGACCCGGGAACTCATGAACACTGAAGCTTTCTTT. This codes for CASSQNWMVSGTRELMNTEAFF.